One TCR beta chain is described in this entry. The specificity of this receptor is unknown. No base quality information exists; no much larger clone differs at one position. The record originates from a study of cytomegalovirus exposure and HLA in healthy donors (dated by TCRdb to the late 2010s). For context, the study as a whole: The 650 to 800 repertoires of the first cohort and the approximately 110 validation repertoires were produced on the same platform, according to a later analysis. Along with the roughly 670-subject first cohort, a separate validation cohort of around 120 different subjects was used. High-throughput TCR immunosequencing, statistical association of individual TCRs with disease status, and machine learning were combined to predict cytomegalovirus infection status. The study aimed to test whether signatures of past pathogen exposure could be identified by cataloging public T cell receptors.

Trimming at the junction amounts to 6 bases on V and 3 bases on J, and the germline ends lie 15 bases apart. The CDR3 holds 14 amino acids from the cysteine to the phenylalanine. Solely the CDR3 DNA is kept, with 42 bases framed from the first base. Per the germline V gene (reference sequence), MNHEY is the CDR1 and SMNVEV is the CDR2. The library was built by means of the immunoSEQ multiplex PCR assay. Under the source paper's analysis protocol: A statistical classification framework was built to diagnose cytomegalovirus status from the catalog of TCR beta chain sequences. Held by TCRdb, this immuneACCESS table contains in-frame sequences only and omits some clones. Under half of the omission traces to an unresolved V gene where checked; the cause of the rest is unknown. The V and J calls and clone size were taken over from that table, and D and trimming were inferred from the DNA. This sample holds approximately 100,000 clones; roughly 85% were observed only once. The leading ten clones occupy roughly 4% of the sample.

The donors belonged to the validation cohort of under 150 subjects, which was separate from the roughly 670-subject first cohort. Findings and caveats that apply to the study as a whole: In the study, about 150 TCR beta chains were listed as associated with cytomegalovirus. Most TCR sequences were observed very rarely across donors, whereas some public TCRs were present in many individuals. Of the cluster scores, 85% to 95% were above 0 in a later analysis, which found that TCRs clustered in the first cohort also tended to co-occur in the approximately 120 validation repertoires. The authors suggested that the approach could potentially be generalized to other disease states and immunological phenotypes. In both the original and validation cohorts, the classifier was reported to diagnose cytomegalovirus status with high specificity and sensitivity. A later analysis had no HLA typing for the validation cohort, so co-occurrence there was scored across all 130 or so repertoires. Three of the identified cytomegalovirus-associated TCR beta chains were confirmed in vitro to be specific for cytomegalovirus antigens.

This TCR was recovered from a woman aged 25 to 39 in good health and CMV-seronegative. The specimen was PBMCs. This sequence uses TRBV27 and TRBJ2-7; the D gene is not confidently resolved. The DNA sequence follows: TGTGCCAGCAGCCTCGGTCCTATGAACTACGAGCAGTACTTC. Its amino acids are CASSLGPMNYEQYF.